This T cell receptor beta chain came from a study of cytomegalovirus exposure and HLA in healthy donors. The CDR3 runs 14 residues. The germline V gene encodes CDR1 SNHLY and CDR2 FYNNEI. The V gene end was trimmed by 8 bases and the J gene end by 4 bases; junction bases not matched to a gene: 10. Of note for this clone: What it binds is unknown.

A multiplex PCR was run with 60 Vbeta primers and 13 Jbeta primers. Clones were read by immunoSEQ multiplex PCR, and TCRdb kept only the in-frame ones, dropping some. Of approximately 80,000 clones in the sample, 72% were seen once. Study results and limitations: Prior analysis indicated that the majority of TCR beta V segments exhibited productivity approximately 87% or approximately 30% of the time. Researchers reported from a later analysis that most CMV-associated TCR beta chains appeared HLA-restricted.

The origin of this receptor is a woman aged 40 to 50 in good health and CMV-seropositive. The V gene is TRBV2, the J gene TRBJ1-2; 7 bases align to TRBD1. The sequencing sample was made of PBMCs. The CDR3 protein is CASQIRGFGYGYTF. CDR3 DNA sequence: TGTGCCAGCCAAATCAGGGGGTTTGGCTATGGCTACACCTTC.